This T cell receptor beta chain was identified during a study of shared clonotypes between healthy human individuals. The CDR3 has 15 amino acids. Germline-derived CDR1 and CDR2 are MNHEY and SVGAGI. With 7 bases removed from V and 3 bases from J, the gap between germline ends came to 19 bases. Study results and caveats: Limitation of the genetic and exposure-history diversity represented came from the few donors.

Concerning this clone itself: Its antigen remains unknown.

Assay execution took place at the deep level. Per the study methods: For the immunoSEQ data, sequences were junction-only without quality scores, so filtering differed. Assay: immunoSEQ multiplex PCR; the TCRdb copy retains only in-frame clones and omits some. Clone size and the V and J calls come from that table; the DNA yielded D and trimming. This table holds about half a million clones, over 60% found once. The receptor's source is a middle-aged woman in good health. Some clones in this sample may be carry-over from other donors' samples. Sequenced input: PBMCs. This chain links TRBV6-5 with TRBJ2-7; maybe TRBD2 (6 bases). CDR3 nucleotides: TGTGCCAGCACCCCCGTTGGGGGGAGAGTCTACGAGCAGTACTTC. Its protein product is CASTPVGGRVYEQYF.